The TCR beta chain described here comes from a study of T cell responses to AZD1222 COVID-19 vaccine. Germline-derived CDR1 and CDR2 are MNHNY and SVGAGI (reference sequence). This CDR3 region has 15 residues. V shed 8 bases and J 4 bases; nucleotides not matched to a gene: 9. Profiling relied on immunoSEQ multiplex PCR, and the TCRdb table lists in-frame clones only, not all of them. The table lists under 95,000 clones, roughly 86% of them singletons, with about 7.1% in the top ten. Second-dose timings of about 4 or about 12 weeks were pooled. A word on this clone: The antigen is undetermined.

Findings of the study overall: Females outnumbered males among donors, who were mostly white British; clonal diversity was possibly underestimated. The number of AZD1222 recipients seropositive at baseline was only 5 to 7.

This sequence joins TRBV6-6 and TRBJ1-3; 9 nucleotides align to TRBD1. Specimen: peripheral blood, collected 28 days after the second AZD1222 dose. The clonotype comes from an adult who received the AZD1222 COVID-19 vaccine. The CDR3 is CASPRTGARGNTIYF. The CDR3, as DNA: TGTGCCAGCCCACGGACAGGGGCGAGAGGAAACACCATATATTTT.